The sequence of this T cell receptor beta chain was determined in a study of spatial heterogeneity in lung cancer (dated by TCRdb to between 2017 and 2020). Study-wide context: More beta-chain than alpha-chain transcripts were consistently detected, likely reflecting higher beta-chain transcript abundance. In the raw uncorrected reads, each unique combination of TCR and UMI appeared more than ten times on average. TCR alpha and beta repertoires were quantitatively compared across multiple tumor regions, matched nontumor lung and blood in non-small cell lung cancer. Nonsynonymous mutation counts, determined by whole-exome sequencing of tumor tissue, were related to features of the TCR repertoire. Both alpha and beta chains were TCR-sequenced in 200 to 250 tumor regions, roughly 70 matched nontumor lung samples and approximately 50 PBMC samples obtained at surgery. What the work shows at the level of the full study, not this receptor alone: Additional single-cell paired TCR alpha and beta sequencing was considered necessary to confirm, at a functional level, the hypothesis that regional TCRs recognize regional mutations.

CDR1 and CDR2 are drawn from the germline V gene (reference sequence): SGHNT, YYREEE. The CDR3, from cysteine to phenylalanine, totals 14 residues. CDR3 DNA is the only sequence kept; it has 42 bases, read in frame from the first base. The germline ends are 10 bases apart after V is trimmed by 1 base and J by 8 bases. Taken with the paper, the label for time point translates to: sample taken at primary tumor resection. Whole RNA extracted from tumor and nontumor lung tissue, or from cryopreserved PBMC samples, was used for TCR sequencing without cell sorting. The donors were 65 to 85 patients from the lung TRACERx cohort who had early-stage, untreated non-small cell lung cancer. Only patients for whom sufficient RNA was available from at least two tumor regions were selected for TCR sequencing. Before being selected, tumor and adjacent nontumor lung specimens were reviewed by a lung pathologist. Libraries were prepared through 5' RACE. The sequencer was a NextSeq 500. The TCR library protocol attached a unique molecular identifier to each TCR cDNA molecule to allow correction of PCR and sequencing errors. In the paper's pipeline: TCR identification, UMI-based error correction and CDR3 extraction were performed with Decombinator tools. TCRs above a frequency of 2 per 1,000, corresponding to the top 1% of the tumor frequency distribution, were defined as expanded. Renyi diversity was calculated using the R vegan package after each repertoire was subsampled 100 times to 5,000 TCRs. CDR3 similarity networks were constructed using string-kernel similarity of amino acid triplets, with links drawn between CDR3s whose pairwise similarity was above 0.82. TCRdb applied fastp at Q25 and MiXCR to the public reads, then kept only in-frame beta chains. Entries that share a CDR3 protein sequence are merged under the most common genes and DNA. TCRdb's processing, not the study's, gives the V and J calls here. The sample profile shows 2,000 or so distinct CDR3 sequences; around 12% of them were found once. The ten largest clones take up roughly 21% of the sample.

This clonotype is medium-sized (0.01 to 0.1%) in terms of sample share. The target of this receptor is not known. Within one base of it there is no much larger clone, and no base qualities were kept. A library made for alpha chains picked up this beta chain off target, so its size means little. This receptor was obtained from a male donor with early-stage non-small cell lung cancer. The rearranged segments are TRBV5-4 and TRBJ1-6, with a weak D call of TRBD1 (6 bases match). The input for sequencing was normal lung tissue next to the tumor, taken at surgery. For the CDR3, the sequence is CASSLWGADSPLHF. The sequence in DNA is TGTGCCAGCAGCTTGTGGGGGGCGGATTCACCCCTCCACTTT.